A single T cell receptor (beta chain) is shown here with its context. This sample stems from a study of blood T cell repertoires in COVID-19. In the original workflow: Amplification from reference gene primers served as the basis for estimated nucleated cell counts. TCRdb keeps only in-frame clones here, not all; method: immunoSEQ multiplex PCR. Clone size and the V and J calls come from that table; the DNA yielded D and trimming. The sample has fewer than 200,000 clones; approximately 85% are singletons. CDR1 and CDR2 (germline): LNHDA, SQIVND (reference sequence). The V segment lost 6 bases and the J segment 2 bases; nucleotides outside the gene matches: 15. The CDR3 runs 18 residues.

The chain employs TRBV19 and TRBJ1-4, with TRBD1 matching over 7 bases. This clonotype was obtained from a man aged 55 to 70 who had recovered from COVID-19. Input material: peripheral blood. CDR3 nucleotide sequence: TGTGCCAGTAGGATACAGGGGATTGGCGGTACGACTAATGAAAAACTGTTTTTT. Translating it yields CASRIQGIGGTTNEKLFF.